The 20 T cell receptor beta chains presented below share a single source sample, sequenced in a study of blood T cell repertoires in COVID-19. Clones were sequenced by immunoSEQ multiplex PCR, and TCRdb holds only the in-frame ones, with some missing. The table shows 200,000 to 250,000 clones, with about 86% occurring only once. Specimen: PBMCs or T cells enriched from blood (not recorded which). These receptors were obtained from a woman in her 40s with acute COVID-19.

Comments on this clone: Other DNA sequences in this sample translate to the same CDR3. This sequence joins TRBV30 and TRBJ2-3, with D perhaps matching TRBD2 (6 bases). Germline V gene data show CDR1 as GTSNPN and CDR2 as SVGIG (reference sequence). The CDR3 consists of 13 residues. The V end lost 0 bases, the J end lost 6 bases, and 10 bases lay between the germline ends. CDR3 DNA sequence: TGTGCCTGGAGTGTACGGGAGAGGGATACGCAGTATTTT. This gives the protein CAWSVRERDTQYF.

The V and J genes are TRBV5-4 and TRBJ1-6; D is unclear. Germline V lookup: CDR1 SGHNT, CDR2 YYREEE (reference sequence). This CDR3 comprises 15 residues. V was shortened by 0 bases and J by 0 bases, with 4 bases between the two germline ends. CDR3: CASSLAGSYNSPLHF. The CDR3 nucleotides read TGTGCCAGCAGCTTGGCCGGCTCCTATAATTCACCCCTCCACTTT.

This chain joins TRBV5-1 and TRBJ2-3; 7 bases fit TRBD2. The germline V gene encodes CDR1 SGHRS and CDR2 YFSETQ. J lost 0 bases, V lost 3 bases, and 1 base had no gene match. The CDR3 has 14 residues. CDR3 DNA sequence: TGCGCCAGCAGCTCAGCGGGAAGCACAGATACGCAGTATTTT. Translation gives CASSSAGSTDTQYF.

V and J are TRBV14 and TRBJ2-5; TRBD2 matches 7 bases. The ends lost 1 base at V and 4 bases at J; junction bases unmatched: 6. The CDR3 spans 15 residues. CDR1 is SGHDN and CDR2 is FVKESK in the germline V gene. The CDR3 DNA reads TGTGCCAGCAGCCAAGTAGCTAGCGGACGAGAGACCCAGTACTTC. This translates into CASSQVASGRETQYF.

In DNA, the CDR3 is TGCGCCAGCAGCTTAAACGGGGGGGCCGGAGAGACCCAGTACTTC. Amino acids: CASSLNGGAGETQYF. The chain joins TRBV5-1 to TRBJ2-5; 8 nucleotides line up with TRBD2. The germline V gene has CDR1 SGHRS and CDR2 YFSETQ. This CDR3 comprises 15 residues. Trimming took 2 bases from V and 4 from J; bases not matched to a gene: 7. The whole variable domain, filled in from reference TRBV5-1 and TRBJ2-5, reads KAGVTQTPRYLIKTRGQQVTLSCSPISGHRSVSWYQQTPGQGLQFLFEYFSETQRNKGNFPGRFSGRQFSNSRSEMNVSTLELGDSALYLCASSLNGGAGETQYFGPGTRLLVL.

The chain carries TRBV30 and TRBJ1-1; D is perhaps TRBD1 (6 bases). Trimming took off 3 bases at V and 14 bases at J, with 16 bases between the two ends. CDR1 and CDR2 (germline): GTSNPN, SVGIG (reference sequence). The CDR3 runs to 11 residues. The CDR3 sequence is CAWSSGTRGFF. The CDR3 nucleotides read TGTGCCTGGAGCTCCGGGACAAGGGGGTTCTTT.

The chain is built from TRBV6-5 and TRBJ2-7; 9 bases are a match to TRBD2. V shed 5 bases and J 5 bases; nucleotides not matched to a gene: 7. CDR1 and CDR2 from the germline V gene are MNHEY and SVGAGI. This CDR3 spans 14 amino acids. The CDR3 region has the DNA TGTGCCAGCAGTAGTAGCGGGAGTCCCCACGAGCAGTACTTC. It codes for CASSSSGSPHEQYF.

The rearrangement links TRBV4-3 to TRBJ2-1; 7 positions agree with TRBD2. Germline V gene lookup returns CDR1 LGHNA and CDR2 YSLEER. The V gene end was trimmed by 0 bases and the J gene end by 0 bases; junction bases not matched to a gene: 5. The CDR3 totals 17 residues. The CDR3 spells CASSQDRAGVSYNEQFF. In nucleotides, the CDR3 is TGCGCCAGCAGCCAAGATAGGGCGGGGGTCTCCTACAATGAGCAGTTCTTC.

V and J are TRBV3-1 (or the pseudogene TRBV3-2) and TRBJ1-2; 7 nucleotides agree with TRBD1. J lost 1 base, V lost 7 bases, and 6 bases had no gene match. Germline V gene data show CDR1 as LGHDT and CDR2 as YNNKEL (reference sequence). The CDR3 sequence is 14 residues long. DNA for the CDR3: TGTGCCAGCACTCTGACAGGGTTTAACTATGGCTACACCTTC. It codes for CASTLTGFNYGYTF.

The CDR3 is CASSEPLQYNSPLHF. CDR3 sequence (DNA): TGTGCCAGCAGTGAGCCATTACAGTATAATTCACCCCTCCACTTT. The rearrangement links TRBV6-1 to TRBJ1-6; D remains ambiguous. Trimming removed 3 bases from V and 4 bases from J, with 10 bases in between. Germline lookup yields CDR1 MNHNS and CDR2 SASEGT. This CDR3 region has 15 residues.

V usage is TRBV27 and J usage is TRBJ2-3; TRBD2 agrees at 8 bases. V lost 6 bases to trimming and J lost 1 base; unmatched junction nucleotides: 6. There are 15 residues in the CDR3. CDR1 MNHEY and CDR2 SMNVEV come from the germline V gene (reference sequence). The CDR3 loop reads CASRKLAVGTDTQYF. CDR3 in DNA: TGTGCCAGCAGGAAACTAGCGGTAGGCACAGATACGCAGTATTTT.

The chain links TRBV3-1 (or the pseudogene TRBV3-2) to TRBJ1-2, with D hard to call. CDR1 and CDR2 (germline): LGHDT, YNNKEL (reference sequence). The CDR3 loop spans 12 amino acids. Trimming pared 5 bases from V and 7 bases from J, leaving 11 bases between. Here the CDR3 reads CASSDTAGGYTF. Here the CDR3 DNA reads TGTGCCAGCAGCGATACCGCCGGTGGCTACACCTTC.

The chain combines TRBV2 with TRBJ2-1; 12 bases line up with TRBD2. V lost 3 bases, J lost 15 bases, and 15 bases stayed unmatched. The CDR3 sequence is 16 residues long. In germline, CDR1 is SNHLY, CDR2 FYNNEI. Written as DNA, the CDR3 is TGTGCCAGCAGTGATTGGGAAACTAGCGGGGGGTCCTTACGGTTCTTC. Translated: CASSDWETSGGSLRFF.

CDR3 sequence reads: CAISDPGQGLSKNIQYF. The CDR3 DNA reads as TGTGCCATCAGTGATCCGGGACAGGGTCTTAGCAAAAACATTCAGTACTTC. The chain has TRBV10-3 and TRBJ2-4, with 9 bases matching TRBD1. The length of the CDR3 is 17 residues. Trimming at V came to 3 bases and at J to 3 bases, leaving 9 bases not matched to a gene. Germline CDR1 ENHRY, CDR2 SYGVKD.

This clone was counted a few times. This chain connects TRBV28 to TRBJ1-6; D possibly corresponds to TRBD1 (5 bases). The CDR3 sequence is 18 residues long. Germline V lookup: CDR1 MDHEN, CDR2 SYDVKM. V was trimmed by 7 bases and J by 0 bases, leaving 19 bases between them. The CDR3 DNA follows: TGTGCCAGCACCGACCTGTATCGGGGGAGCTCCTATAATTCACCCCTCCACTTT. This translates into CASTDLYRGSSYNSPLHF.

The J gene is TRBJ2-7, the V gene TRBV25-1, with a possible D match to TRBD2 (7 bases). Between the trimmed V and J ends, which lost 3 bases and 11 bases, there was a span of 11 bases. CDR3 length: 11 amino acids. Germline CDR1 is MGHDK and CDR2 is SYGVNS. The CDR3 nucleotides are TGTGCCAGCAGTGAGGGGGGGGCCGAGTACTTC. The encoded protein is CASSEGGAEYF.

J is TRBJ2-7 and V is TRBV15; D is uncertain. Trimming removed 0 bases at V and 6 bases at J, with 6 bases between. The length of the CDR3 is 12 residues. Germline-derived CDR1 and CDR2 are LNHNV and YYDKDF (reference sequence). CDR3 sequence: CATSRDVSEQYF. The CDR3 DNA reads TGTGCCACCAGCAGAGATGTATCCGAGCAGTACTTC. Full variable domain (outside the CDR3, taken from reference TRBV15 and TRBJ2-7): DAMVIQNPRYQVTQFGKPVTLSCSQTLNHNVMYWYQQKSSQAPKLLFHYYDKDFNNEADTPDNFQSRRPNTSFCFLDIRSPGLGDTAMYLCATSRDVSEQYFGPGTRLTVT.

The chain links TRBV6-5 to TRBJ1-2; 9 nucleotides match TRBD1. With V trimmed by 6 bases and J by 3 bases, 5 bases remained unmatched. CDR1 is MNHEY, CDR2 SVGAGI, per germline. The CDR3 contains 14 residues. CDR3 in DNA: TGTGCCAGCAGCTGGGACAGGGAAGACTATGGCTACACCTTC. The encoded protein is CASSWDREDYGYTF.

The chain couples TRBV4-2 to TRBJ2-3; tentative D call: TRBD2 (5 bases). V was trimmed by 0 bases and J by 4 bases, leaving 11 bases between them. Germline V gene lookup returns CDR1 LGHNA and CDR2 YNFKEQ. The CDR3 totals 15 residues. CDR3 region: CASSQDGAGPDTQYF. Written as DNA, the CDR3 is TGTGCCAGCAGCCAAGATGGTGCGGGCCCAGATACGCAGTATTTT.

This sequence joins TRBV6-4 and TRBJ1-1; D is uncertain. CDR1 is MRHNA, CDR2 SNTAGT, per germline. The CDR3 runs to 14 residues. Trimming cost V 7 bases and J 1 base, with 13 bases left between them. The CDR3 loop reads CASKPFEGNTEAFF. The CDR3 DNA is TGTGCCAGCAAACCCTTTGAGGGGAACACTGAAGCTTTCTTT.